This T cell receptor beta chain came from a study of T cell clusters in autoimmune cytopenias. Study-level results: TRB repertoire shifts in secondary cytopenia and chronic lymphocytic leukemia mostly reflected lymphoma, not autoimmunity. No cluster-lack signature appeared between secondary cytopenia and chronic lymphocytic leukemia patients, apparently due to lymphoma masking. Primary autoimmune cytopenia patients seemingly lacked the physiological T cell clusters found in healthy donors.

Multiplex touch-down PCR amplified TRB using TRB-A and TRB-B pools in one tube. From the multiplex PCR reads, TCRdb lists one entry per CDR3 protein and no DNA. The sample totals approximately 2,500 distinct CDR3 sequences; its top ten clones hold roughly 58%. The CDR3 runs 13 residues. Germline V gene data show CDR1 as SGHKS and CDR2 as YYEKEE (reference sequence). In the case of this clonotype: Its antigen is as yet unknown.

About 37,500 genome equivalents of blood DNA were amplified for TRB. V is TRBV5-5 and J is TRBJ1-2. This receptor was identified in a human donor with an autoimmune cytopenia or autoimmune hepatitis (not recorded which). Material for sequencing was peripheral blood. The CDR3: CASSFSVNYGYTF. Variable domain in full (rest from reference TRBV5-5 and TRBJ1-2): DAGVTQSPTHLIKTRGQQVTLRCSPISGHKSVSWYQQVLGQGPQFIFQYYEKEERGRGNFPDRFSARQFPNYSSELNVNALLLGDSALYLCASSFSVNYGYTFGSGTRLTVV.